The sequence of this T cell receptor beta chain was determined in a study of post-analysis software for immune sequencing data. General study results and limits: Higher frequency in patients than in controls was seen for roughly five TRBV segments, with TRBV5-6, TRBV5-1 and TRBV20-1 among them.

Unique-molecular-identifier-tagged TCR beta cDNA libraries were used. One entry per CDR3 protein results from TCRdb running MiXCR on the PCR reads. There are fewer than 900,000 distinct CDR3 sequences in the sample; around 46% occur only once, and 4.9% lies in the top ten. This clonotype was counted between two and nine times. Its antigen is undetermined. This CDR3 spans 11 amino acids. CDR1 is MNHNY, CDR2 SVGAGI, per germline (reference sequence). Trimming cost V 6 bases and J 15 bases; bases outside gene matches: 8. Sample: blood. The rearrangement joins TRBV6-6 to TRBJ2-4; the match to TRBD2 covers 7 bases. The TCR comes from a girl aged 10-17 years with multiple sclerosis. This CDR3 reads CASSSGEGLYF. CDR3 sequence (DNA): TGTGCCAGCAGCTCGGGGGAGGGGCTGTACTTC.